This T cell receptor (beta chain) emerged from a study of identical twins. The CDR3 length is 19 residues. This clonotype was recorded a few times. In TCRdb, the 5' RACE reads were re-called with MiXCR into one record per CDR3 protein. The top ten hold roughly 2% of the sample, which has more than 650,000 distinct CDR3 sequences, 5.5% to 7.5% seen once. Sample: naive T cells sorted from blood. The receptor's source is a man aged 18 to 29 in good health. This rearrangement joins TRBV21-1 to TRBJ2-7; the table calls TRBD1, which could not be checked here. TRBV21-1 is a pseudogene locus. CDR3 residues: CASSKPEGLDRGLSYEQYF. The DNA for the CDR3 is TGTGCCAGCAGCAAACCGGAGGGTCTTGACAGGGGACTATCCTACGAGCAGTACTTC.